This passage covers 14 T cell receptor beta chains from one sample sequenced in a study of T cells in Graves' hyperthyroidism and ophthalmopathy. Amplified regions were TCR beta CDR3 sequences from RNA transcripts. During a first-round RT-PCR of the TCR CDR3, the HTBI primer set was used. TCRdb passed the multiplex PCR reads through MiXCR, listing each CDR3 protein once. The sample yields 300,000 to 400,000 distinct CDR3 sequences, roughly 13% seen once. The sequenced material came from blood. The receptor set was obtained from a woman aged 60-75 years with Graves' hyperthyroidism.

This clonotype was seen more than once but under ten times. The rearrangement uses TRBV6-1 and TRBJ1-2, with D uncertain. The germline CDR1 and CDR2 sequences are MNHNS and SASEGT. The CDR3 contains 11 residues. The V end lost 8 bases, the J end lost 5 bases, and 9 bases lay between the germline ends. The CDR3 DNA reads as TGTGCCAGCGGAAGGAGATATGGCTACACCTTC. It specifies CASGRRYGYTF.

This clonotype was counted many times. The gene calls are TRBV15 and TRBJ2-3; tentatively, D is TRBD1 (5 bases). Germline V gene lookup returns CDR1 LNHNV and CDR2 YYDKDF (reference sequence). This CDR3 contains 17 residues. Trimming pared 0 bases from V and 0 bases from J, leaving 13 bases between. In DNA form, the CDR3 reads TGTGCCACCAGCAGAGATATCAGACAGACTAGCACAGATACGCAGTATTTT. Protein: CATSRDIRQTSTDTQYF.

This clonotype was detected ten times or more. V and J are TRBV28 and TRBJ2-3; 14 bases align to TRBD2. Trimming took 2 bases from V and 0 from J; bases not matched to a gene: 7. The CDR3 totals 19 residues. CDR1 MDHEN and CDR2 SYDVKM come from the germline V gene. The CDR3, as DNA: TGTGCCAGCAGTTTACTCGGACTAGCGGGAGGATTTAGCACAGATACGCAGTATTTT. It is translated as CASSLLGLAGGFSTDTQYF. The whole variable domain, filled in from reference TRBV28 and TRBJ2-3, reads DVKVTQSSRYLVKRTGEKVFLECVQDMDHENMFWYRQDPGLGLRLIYFSYDVKMKEKGDIPEGYSVSREKKERFSLILESASTNQTSMYLCASSLLGLAGGFSTDTQYFGPGTRLTVL.

This clonotype was found many times. The gene calls are TRBV2 and TRBJ2-7; a possible D gene is TRBD2 (7 bases). The CDR3 has 14 amino acids. The V and J ends lost 6 bases and 3 bases respectively, with 15 bases between them. Germline CDR1 and CDR2: SNHLY and FYNNEI. This CDR3 is CASRGGGSGYEQYF. The CDR3, as DNA: TGTGCCAGCAGGGGAGGGGGGAGTGGCTACGAGCAGTACTTC.

V gene TRBV18 combines with J gene TRBJ1-1; tentative D call: TRBD1 (5 bases). The CDR3 consists of 14 residues. The germline CDR1 and CDR2 sequences are KGHSH and LQKENI. The V and J ends lost 6 bases and 0 bases respectively, with 11 bases between them. The CDR3 loop reads CASSLRDLNTEAFF. The CDR3 DNA sequence: TGTGCCAGCTCCCTCAGGGATTTGAACACTGAAGCTTTCTTT.

The J gene is TRBJ1-4, the V gene TRBV15; D gene ambiguous. CDR1 is LNHNV, CDR2 YYDKDF, per germline (reference sequence). Trimming removed 3 bases at V and 11 bases at J, with 10 bases between. The CDR3 totals 12 residues. The CDR3 DNA is TGTGCCACCAGCAGGGTTGCAGAGAAACTGTTTTTT. It specifies CATSRVAEKLFF. Complete variable domain (other parts from reference TRBV15 and TRBJ1-4): DAMVIQNPRYQVTQFGKPVTLSCSQTLNHNVMYWYQQKSSQAPKLLFHYYDKDFNNEADTPDNFQSRRPNTSFCFLDIRSPGLGDTAMYLCATSRVAEKLFFGSGTQLSVL.

This clonotype was seen ten or more times. The gene calls are TRBV28 and TRBJ2-6; 10 nucleotides agree with TRBD2. The CDR3 is made up of 20 amino acids. With V trimmed by 4 bases and J by 0 bases, 12 bases remained unmatched. Germline V lookup: CDR1 MDHEN, CDR2 SYDVKM. The CDR3 sequence is CASSSLAGYLKLSGANVLTF. As DNA, the CDR3 is TGTGCCAGCAGTTCACTAGCGGGATACTTGAAACTCTCTGGGGCCAACGTCCTGACTTTC.

In nucleotides, the CDR3 is TGTGCCAGCAGCTTAGTAATCGGGGACGAGCAGTACTTC. Protein product: CASSLVIGDEQYF. This chain joins TRBV5-4 and TRBJ2-7; D is perhaps TRBD2 (5 bases). The germline V and J ends were trimmed by 2 bases and 5 bases, with 11 bases remaining between them. CDR1 is SGHNT and CDR2 is YYREEE in the germline V gene (reference sequence). The CDR3 is 13 amino acids.

The chain links TRBV19 to TRBJ2-1; 7 bases are shared with TRBD1. Germline V CDR1 and CDR2: LNHDA, SQIVND (reference sequence). The CDR3 spans 16 residues. V trimming: 2 bases; J trimming: 6 bases; junction bases outside the gene matches: 10. CDR3: CASSINGQARGNEQFF. For the CDR3, the DNA is TGTGCCAGTAGTATAAACGGACAGGCGCGTGGCAATGAGCAGTTCTTC.

The table lists this clonotype with a few counts. V usage is TRBV29-1 and J usage is TRBJ1-1; no clear D. The CDR3 sequence is 13 residues long. V lost 6 bases to trimming and J lost 1 base, with 12 bases between them. The germline V gene encodes CDR1 SQVTM and CDR2 ANQGSEA. This CDR3 reads CSVAWAANTEAFF. CDR3 nucleotide sequence: TGCAGCGTGGCATGGGCAGCGAACACTGAAGCTTTCTTT. Variable domain in full (rest from reference TRBV29-1 and TRBJ1-1): SAVISQKPSRDICQRGTSLTIQCQVDSQVTMMFWYRQQPGQSLTLIATANQGSEATYESGFVIDKFPISRPNLTFSTLTVSNMSPEDSSIYLCSVAWAANTEAFFGQGTRLTVV.

This clonotype was picked up many times. This chain uses TRBV7-3 with TRBJ2-1, with TRBD2 matching 14 bases. CDR3 length: 18 amino acids. V gave up 8 bases and J gave up 0 bases; unmatched junction bases: 9. Germline CDR1 and CDR2: SGHTA and FQGTGA. The CDR3 sequence is CASGGLAGEGGSYNEQFF. The DNA for the CDR3 is TGTGCCAGCGGGGGACTAGCGGGAGAAGGCGGCTCCTACAATGAGCAGTTCTTC. Together with reference TRBV7-3 and TRBJ2-1, the CDR3 gives the full variable domain: GAGVSQTPSNKVTEKGKYVELRCDPISGHTALYWYRQSLGQGPEFLIYFQGTGAADDSGLPNDRFFAVRPEGSVSTLKIQRTERGDSAVYLCASGGLAGEGGSYNEQFFGPGTRLTVL.

The chain is built from TRBV10-1 and TRBJ1-6, with TRBD1 matching over 10 bases. CDR1 WNHNN and CDR2 SYGVQD come from the germline V gene (reference sequence). J gave up 6 bases and V 6 bases, and 2 bases lay outside the gene matches. The CDR3 extends over 14 amino acids. In nucleotides, the CDR3 is TGCGCCAGCAGAGGGACAGGGGTTAATTCACCCCTCCACTTT. Encoded protein: CASRGTGVNSPLHF.

V is TRBV18 and J is TRBJ2-5; the D is unclear. V dropped 2 bases and J dropped 4 bases, with 17 bases sitting between them. This CDR3 spans 16 amino acids. Per the germline V gene, CDR1 is KGHSH and CDR2 is LQKENI. Here the CDR3 reads CASSPRVVVSGETQYF. CDR3 in DNA: TGTGCCAGCTCACCAAGGGTAGTCGTGTCGGGAGAGACCCAGTACTTC.

This clonotype appeared many times. The chain uses TRBV30 and TRBJ1-4; D might be TRBD1 (5 bases). The CDR3 runs 15 residues. Per the germline V gene, CDR1 is GTSNPN and CDR2 is SVGIG (reference sequence). Trimming cost V 0 bases and J 6 bases, with 14 bases left between them. The CDR3 spells CAWSVLGGTYEKLFF. Here the CDR3 DNA reads TGTGCCTGGAGTGTACTCGGGGGAACCTATGAAAAACTGTTTTTT.